The present entry profiles one T cell receptor beta chain with its context. Its cognate antigen is unknown. 60 Vbeta and 13 Jbeta primers were used in PCR. Some clones are missing from TCRdb's copy, which holds only in-frame ones; the method was immunoSEQ multiplex PCR. Among more than 130,000 clones listed, approximately 80% were seen once. This sample is part of a study of cytomegalovirus exposure and HLA in healthy donors. Across the whole study: HLA-typed donors were the source of approximately 86 million unique TCRs held in an early data release.

Study-wide findings and caveats: Cytomegalovirus-associated TCR beta chains were listed, numbering some 150. Accurate predictions that matched the HLA-A and HLA-B alleles of most subjects were reportedly made from TCR beta sequences. Rarity marked most TCR sequences, yet some public TCRs occurred in many donors.

CDR3 length equals 14 residues. CDR1 is KGHSH, CDR2 LQKENI, per germline. The V end lost 2 bases, the J end lost 2 bases, and 9 bases lay between the germline ends. Sequencing was done on a sample of PBMCs. This sequence was found in a male donor in good health and CMV-seronegative. The V gene is TRBV18, the J gene TRBJ1-1; D not resolved. CDR3 residues: CASSPGGGNTEAFF. CDR3 bases: TGTGCCAGCTCACCAGGTGGAGGAAACACTGAAGCTTTCTTT.